Below, one T cell receptor beta chain is given with its context. The entry originates in a study of shared clonotypes between healthy human individuals. The CDR3 contains 14 residues. Trimming removed 3 bases from V and 4 bases from J; junction bases left unmatched: 5. CDR1 and CDR2 from the germline V gene are SEHNR and FQNEAQ (reference sequence). Clones were read by immunoSEQ multiplex PCR, and TCRdb kept only the in-frame ones, dropping some. This sample yields roughly 2.2 million clones, of which 85% to 95% are seen a single time; 0.3% to 0.4% belongs to the top ten. Splitting the CD4+ cells yielded a CD45RA+ naive subset and a CD45RA-negative memory subset.

The chain links TRBV7-9 to TRBJ1-1; 7 bases fit TRBD1. This receptor was identified in a man aged 18 to 29 in good health. Some clones in this sample may be carry-over from other donors' samples. The sample was naive CD4+ T cells from PBMCs. Regarding subset: CD45RA+ positively selected. The CDR3 spells CASSFETGATEAFF. The CDR3 coding sequence is TGTGCCAGCAGCTTTGAAACAGGGGCCACTGAAGCTTTCTTT.